This entry describes one T cell receptor (beta chain). Its antigen is not identified. The data are from a study of blood T cells in healthy people across ages. In the study overall: Per two T cells, template switching captured roughly one barcoded beta molecule.

Using a J-beta primer mix together with a sample-barcoded 5' primer, a second PCR was run for about 7 to 12 cycles. TCRdb itself ran the 5' RACE reads through MiXCR, one entry per CDR3 protein. The sample yields around 990,000 distinct CDR3 sequences, approximately 25% seen once. Whenever a sample was processed, at least 6.5 million PBMCs were isolated. Findings of the study overall: Significant beta diversity loss was already apparent by age about 42, declining roughly linearly.

V was clipped by 6 bases and J by 2 bases, with 16 bases between them. The CDR3 sequence is 14 residues long. CDR1 is SQVTM and CDR2 is ANQGSEA in the germline V gene. This sample also belongs to another study, concerning T cells of mothers and their children.

The source of this sequence is a girl aged 2-10 years in good health. The rearrangement uses TRBV29-1 and TRBJ1-1; D not resolved. Sequenced input: blood. CDR3 sequence: CSVARLAGNTEAFF. CDR3 coding DNA: TGCAGCGTCGCTAGACTCGCGGGTAACACTGAAGCTTTCTTT.